These 3 T cell receptor beta chains were sequenced from one sample in a study of shared clonotypes between healthy human individuals. The protocol was immunoSEQ multiplex PCR, while the TCRdb copy is restricted to in-frame clones and leaves out a portion. The sample contains around 2.1 million clones, approximately 94% of which appear only once. The sample comprised naive CD4+ T cells sorted from blood. Subset here: CD45RA+ positively selected. The receptors stem from a man younger than 35 in good health.

This chain uses TRBV27 with TRBJ2-7; D might be TRBD1 or TRBD2, each matching 5 bases. Germline assignment: CDR1 MNHEY and CDR2 SMNVEV (reference sequence). The CDR3 runs to 18 residues. V dropped 2 bases and J dropped 3 bases, with 23 bases sitting between them. The CDR3 loop reads CASSLIGAGRSSDYEQYF. CDR3 in DNA: TGTGCCAGCAGTTTAATTGGGGCGGGCCGCTCCTCTGACTACGAGCAGTACTTC.

The rearrangement uses TRBV4-2 and TRBJ1-1; 8 bases map to TRBD1. Germline V gene sequence: CDR1 LGHNA, CDR2 YNFKEQ. The CDR3 is 18 residues long. Trimming at V came to 1 base and at J to 8 bases, leaving 18 bases not matched to a gene. The CDR3 here is CASSQGPGQEVQGREAFF. The CDR3 DNA follows: TGTGCCAGCAGCCAAGGTCCGGGACAGGAGGTCCAGGGAAGGGAAGCTTTCTTT.

In its sample, this clone was seen once. The sample contains more than one DNA sequence encoding this CDR3. The rearrangement links TRBV6-1 to TRBJ1-1; D is uncertain. Germline V gives CDR1 MNHNS, CDR2 SASEGT. V shed 1 base and J shed 2 bases, with 5 bases lying between them. This CDR3 has 13 amino acids. CDR3 loop: CASSEDRNTEAFF. DNA for the CDR3: TGTGCCAGCAGTGAAGACAGAAACACTGAAGCTTTCTTT.